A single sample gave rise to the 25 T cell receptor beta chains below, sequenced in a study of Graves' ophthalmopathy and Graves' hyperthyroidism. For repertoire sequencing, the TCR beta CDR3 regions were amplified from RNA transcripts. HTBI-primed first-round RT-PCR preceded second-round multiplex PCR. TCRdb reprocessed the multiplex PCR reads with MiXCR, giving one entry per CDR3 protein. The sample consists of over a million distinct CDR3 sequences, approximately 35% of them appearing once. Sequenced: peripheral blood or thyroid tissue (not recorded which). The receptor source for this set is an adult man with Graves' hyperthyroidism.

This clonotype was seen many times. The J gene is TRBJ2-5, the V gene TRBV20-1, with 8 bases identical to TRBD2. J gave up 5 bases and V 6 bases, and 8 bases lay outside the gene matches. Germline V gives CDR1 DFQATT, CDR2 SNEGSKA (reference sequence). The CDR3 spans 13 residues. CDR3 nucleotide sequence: TGCAGTGCAAATAGCGGGATTAGGGAGACCCAGTACTTC. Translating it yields CSANSGIRETQYF.

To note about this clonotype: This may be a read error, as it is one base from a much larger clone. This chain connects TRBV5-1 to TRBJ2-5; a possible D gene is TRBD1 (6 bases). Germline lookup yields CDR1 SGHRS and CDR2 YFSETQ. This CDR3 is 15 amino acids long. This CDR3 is CASSSGQLKREAQYF. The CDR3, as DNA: TGCGCCAGCAGCTCGGGACAACTCAAGAGAGAGGCCCAGTACTTC.

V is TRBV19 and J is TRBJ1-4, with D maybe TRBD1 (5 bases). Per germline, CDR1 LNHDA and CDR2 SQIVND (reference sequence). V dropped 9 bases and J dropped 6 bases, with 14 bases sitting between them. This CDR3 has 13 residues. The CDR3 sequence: CASNRGVDEKLFF. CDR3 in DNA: TGTGCCAGCAATAGGGGAGTGGATGAAAAACTGTTTTTT.

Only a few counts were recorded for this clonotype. As DNA, the CDR3 is TGCAGTGCTAGAGTTGCAACAGGGGCAGATACGCAGTATTTT. It encodes CSARVATGADTQYF. The gene calls are TRBV20-1 and TRBJ2-3, with 7 bases aligning to TRBD1. Trimming at V came to 1 base and at J to 4 bases, leaving 5 bases not matched to a gene. CDR3 size: 14 residues. In germline, CDR1 is DFQATT, CDR2 SNEGSKA (reference sequence).

CDR3 coding DNA: TGTGCCAGCAGTGACGATGGAGATACGCAGTATTTT. This sequence encodes CASSDDGDTQYF. This sequence joins TRBV25-1 and TRBJ2-3; D not certain. Germline CDR1 MGHDK, CDR2 SYGVNS. V was pared by 3 bases and J by 5 bases, with 6 bases between. This CDR3 comprises 12 residues. The full variable domain, its missing parts supplied by reference TRBV25-1 and TRBJ2-3, is EADIYQTPRYLVIGTGKKITLECSQTMGHDKMYWYQQDPGMELHLIHYSYGVNSTEKGDLSSESTVSRIRTEHFPLTLESARPSHTSQYLCASSDDGDTQYFGPGTRLTVL.

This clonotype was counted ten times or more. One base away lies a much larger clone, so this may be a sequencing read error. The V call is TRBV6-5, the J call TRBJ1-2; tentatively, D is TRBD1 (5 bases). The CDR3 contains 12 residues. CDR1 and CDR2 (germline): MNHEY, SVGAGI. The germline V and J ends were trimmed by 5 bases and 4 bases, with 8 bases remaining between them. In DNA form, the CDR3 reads TGTGCCAGCAGTGACAGAATCTATGGCTACACCTTC. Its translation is CASSDRIYGYTF.

The chain's CDR3 is CASSIWDGPYEQYF. In DNA, the CDR3 is TGTGCCAGTAGTATTTGGGACGGACCCTACGAGCAGTACTTC. The chain has TRBV19 and TRBJ2-7, with D perhaps TRBD1 or TRBD2 (5 bases each). Germline V gives CDR1 LNHDA, CDR2 SQIVND (reference sequence). There are 14 residues in the CDR3. V was shortened by 3 bases and J by 2 bases, with 11 bases between the two germline ends. The variable domain in full, with the rest retrieved from reference TRBV19 and TRBJ2-7, is DGGITQSPKYLFRKEGQNVTLSCEQNLNHDAMYWYRQDPGQGLRLIYYSQIVNDFQKGDIAEGYSVSREKKESFPLTVTSAQKNPTAFYLCASSIWDGPYEQYFGPGTRLTVT.

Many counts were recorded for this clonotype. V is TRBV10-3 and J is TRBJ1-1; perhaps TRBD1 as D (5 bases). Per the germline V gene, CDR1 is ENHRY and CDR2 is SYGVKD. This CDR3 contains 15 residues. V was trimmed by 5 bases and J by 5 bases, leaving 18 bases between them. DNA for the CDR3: TGTGCCATCAGTTCCCTAACGGGAGGGACGACTGAAGCTTTCTTT. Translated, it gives CAISSLTGGTTEAFF.

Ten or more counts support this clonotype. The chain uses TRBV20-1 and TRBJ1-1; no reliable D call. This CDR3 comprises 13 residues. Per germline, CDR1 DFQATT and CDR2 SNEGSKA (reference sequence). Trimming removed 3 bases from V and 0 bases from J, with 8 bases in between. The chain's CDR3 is CSASSSVNTEAFF. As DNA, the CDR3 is TGCAGTGCTAGCAGTTCAGTGAACACTGAAGCTTTCTTT.

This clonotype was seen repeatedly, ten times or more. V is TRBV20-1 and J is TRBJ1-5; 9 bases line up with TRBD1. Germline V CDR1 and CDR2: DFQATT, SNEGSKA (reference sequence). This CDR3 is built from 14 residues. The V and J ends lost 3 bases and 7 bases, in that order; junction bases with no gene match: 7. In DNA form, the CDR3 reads TGCAGTGCTAGCCTTGGGACAGGGAACCAGCCCCAGCATTTT. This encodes CSASLGTGNQPQHF.

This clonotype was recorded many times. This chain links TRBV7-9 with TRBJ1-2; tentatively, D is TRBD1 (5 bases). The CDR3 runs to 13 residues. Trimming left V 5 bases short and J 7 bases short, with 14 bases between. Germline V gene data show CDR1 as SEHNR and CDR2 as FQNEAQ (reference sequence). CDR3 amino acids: CASSLDTTGGYTF. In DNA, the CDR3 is TGTGCCAGCAGCCTGGACACCACAGGTGGCTACACCTTC.

Written as DNA, the CDR3 is TGTGCCAGCAGTTTATGGGCCAGCAGACCTACCGGGGAGCTGTTTTTT. Translating it yields CASSLWASRPTGELFF. The rearrangement uses TRBV27 and TRBJ2-2; D is unresolved. Trimming cost V 1 base and J 5 bases, with 14 bases left between them. CDR1 and CDR2 from the germline V gene are MNHEY and SMNVEV (reference sequence). The CDR3 contains 16 residues.

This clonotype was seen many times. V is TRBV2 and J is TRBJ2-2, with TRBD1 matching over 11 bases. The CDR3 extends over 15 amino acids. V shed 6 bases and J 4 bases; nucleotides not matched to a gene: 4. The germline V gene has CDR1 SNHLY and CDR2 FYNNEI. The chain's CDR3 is CASRGTGGTTGELFF. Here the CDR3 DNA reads TGTGCCAGCAGGGGGACAGGGGGTACCACCGGGGAGCTGTTTTTT.

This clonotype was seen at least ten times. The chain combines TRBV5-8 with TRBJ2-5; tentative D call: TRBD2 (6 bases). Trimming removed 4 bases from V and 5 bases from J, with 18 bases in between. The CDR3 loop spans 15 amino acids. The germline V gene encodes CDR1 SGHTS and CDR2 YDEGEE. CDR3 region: CASSPGTTRAETQYF. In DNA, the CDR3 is TGTGCCAGCAGCCCCGGGACGACTAGAGCGGAGACCCAGTACTTC.

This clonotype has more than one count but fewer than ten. CDR3 amino acids: CASRPGGGAGRGYTF. In DNA, the CDR3 is TGTGCCAGCAGACCCGGAGGGGGCGCGGGTCGGGGCTACACCTTC. The V and J genes are TRBV7-9 and TRBJ1-2; 7 bases are a match to TRBD1. V shed 6 bases and J 8 bases; nucleotides not matched to a gene: 15. The germline gives CDR1 SEHNR, CDR2 FQNEAQ (reference sequence). This CDR3 contains 15 residues.

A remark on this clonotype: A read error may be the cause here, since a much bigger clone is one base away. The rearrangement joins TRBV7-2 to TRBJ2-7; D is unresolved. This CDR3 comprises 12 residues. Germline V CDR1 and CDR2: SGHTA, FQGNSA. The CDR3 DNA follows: TGTGCCGGCAGCTTAACTCACTACGAGCAGTACTTC. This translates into CAGSLTHYEQYF.

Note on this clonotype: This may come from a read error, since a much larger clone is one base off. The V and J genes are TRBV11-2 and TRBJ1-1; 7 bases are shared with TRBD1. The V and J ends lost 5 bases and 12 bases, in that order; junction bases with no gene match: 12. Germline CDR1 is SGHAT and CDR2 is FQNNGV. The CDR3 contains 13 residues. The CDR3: CASSPGQANLPFF. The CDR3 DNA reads TGTGCCAGCAGCCCCGGACAGGCTAATCTACCTTTCTTT.

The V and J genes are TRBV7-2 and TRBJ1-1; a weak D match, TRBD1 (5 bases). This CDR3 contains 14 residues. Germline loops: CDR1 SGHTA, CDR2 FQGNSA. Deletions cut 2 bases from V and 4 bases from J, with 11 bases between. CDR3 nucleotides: TGTGCCAGCAGCTTAAACGGGCAGGGCACTGAAGCTTTCTTT. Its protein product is CASSLNGQGTEAFF.

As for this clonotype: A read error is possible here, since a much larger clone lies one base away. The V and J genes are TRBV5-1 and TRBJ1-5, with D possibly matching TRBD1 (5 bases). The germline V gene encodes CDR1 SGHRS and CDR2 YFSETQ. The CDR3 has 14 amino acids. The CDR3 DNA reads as TGCGCCGGCAGCCGAGGGGAGGGCAATCAGCCCCAGCATTTT. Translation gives CAGSRGEGNQPQHF.

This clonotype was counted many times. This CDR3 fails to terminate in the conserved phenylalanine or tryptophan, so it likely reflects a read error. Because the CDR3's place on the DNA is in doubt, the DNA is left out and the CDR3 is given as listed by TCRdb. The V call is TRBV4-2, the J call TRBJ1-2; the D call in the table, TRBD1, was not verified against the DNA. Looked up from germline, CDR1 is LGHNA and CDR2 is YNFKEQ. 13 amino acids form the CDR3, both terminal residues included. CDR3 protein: CASSHPRRLSPGI.

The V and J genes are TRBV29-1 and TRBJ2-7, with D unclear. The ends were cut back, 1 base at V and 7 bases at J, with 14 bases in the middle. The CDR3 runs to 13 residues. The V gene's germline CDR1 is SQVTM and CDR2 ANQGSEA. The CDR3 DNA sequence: TGCAGCGTTGAAGTAAGCTGGGCAAATGAGCAGTACTTC. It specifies CSVEVSWANEQYF.

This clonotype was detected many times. The CDR3 nucleotides read TGTGCCAGCAGACCCGAAGTCTCTGGCTACACCTTC. It codes for CASRPEVSGYTF. The rearrangement joins TRBV2 to TRBJ1-2; no definite D call. The V end lost 6 bases, the J end lost 7 bases, and 12 bases lay between the germline ends. The CDR3 extends over 12 amino acids. The germline V gene encodes CDR1 SNHLY and CDR2 FYNNEI. Full variable domain (missing parts from reference TRBV2 and TRBJ1-2): EPEVTQTPSHQVTQMGQEVILRCVPISNHLYFYWYRQILGQKVEFLVSFYNNEISEKSEIFDDQFSVERPDGSNFTLKIRSTKLEDSAMYFCASRPEVSGYTFGSGTRLTVV.

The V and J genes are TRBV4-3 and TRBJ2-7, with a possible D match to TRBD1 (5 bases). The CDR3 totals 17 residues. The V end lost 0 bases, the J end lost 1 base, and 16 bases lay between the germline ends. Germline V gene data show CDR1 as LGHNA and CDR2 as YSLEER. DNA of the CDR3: TGCGCCAGCAGCCAAGACTTTCAGGGTGGGATATCCTACGAGCAGTACTTC. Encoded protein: CASSQDFQGGISYEQYF.

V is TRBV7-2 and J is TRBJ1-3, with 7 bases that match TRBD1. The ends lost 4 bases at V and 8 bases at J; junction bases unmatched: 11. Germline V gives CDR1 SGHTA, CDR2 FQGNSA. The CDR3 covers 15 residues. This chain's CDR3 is CASSSTVNRGHTIYF. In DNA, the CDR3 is TGTGCCAGCAGCTCGACGGTCAACAGGGGCCACACCATATATTTT.

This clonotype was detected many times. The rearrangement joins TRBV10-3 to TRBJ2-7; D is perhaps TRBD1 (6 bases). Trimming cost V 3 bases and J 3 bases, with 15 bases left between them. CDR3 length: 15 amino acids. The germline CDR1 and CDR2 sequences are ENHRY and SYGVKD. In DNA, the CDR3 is TGTGCCATCAGTGAAGGACAGCCCAATATCTACGAGCAGTACTTC. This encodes CAISEGQPNIYEQYF.